These 2 T cell receptor beta chains were sequenced from one sample in a study of T cells in Graves' hyperthyroidism and ophthalmopathy. Using RNA transcripts as the source, TCR beta CDR3 regions were amplified. When the TCR CDR3 underwent first-round RT-PCR, the HTBI primer set was used. TCRdb redid the calling of the multiplex PCR reads with MiXCR, one entry per CDR3 protein. The sample has about 400,000 distinct CDR3 sequences, roughly 14% seen once. Sequenced input: blood. The receptors here all came from a woman aged 18-29 years with Graves' hyperthyroidism.

This clonotype appeared many times. The J gene is TRBJ1-5, the V gene TRBV28; TRBD1 might be the D (5 bases). The CDR3 is 18 residues long. Germline V gene lookup returns CDR1 MDHEN and CDR2 SYDVKM. V gave up 1 base and J gave up 1 base, with 17 bases separating them. CDR3 nucleotides: TGTGCCAGCAGTTTATTTGAATACAGGAATTGGAGCAATCAGCCCCAGCATTTT. Translating gives CASSLFEYRNWSNQPQHF.

The rearrangement uses TRBV12-3 or TRBV12-4 and TRBJ1-2; D is ambiguous. The CDR3 has 14 amino acids. The germline V and J ends were trimmed by 3 bases and 4 bases, with 12 bases remaining between them. The CDR3 reads CASSLKAGTYGYTF. For the CDR3, the DNA is TGTGCCAGCAGTTTGAAGGCAGGAACCTATGGCTACACCTTC.